The 32 T cell receptor beta chains below were found in one sample sequenced in a study of Tregs in tolerant kidney transplant recipients. Method: immunoSEQ multiplex PCR; TCRdb's copy keeps in-frame clones and lacks some. Of under 95,000 clones in the sample, approximately 90% are singletons; the top ten hold approximately 0.37%. The starting material was Tregs from blood, obtained before the transplant. Source of these receptors: a human donor who received a combined kidney and bone marrow transplant.

The chain carries TRBV6-5 and TRBJ2-7, with D possibly being TRBD1 (6 bases). Germline assignment: CDR1 MNHEY and CDR2 SVGAGI. There are 13 residues in the CDR3. Trimming removed 5 bases at V and 4 bases at J, with 12 bases between. For the CDR3, the DNA is TGTGCCAGCAGTCCCCCGGGACAATACGAGCAGTACTTC. As protein: CASSPPGQYEQYF.

In DNA form, the CDR3 reads TGTGCCAGCAGCCAAGAGGGACTGAACAATGAGCAGTTCTTC. As protein: CASSQEGLNNEQFF. The chain couples TRBV4-2 to TRBJ2-1; D possibly corresponds to TRBD2 (6 bases). The CDR3 consists of 14 residues. The germline V gene has CDR1 LGHNA and CDR2 YNFKEQ. Between the trimmed V and J ends, which lost 0 bases and 5 bases, there was a span of 8 bases.

The chain recombines TRBV4-1 with TRBJ1-2; D uncertain. The V end lost 1 base, the J end lost 6 bases, and 18 bases lay between the germline ends. Germline V gene data show CDR1 as MGHRA and CDR2 as YSYEKL. This CDR3 has 16 residues. In DNA, the CDR3 is TGCGCCAGCAGCCAAGTCTCTGGACTAACCAACCATGGCTACACCTTC. Amino acid sequence: CASSQVSGLTNHGYTF.

This sequence joins TRBV27 and TRBJ2-7; 8 bases match TRBD1. Unmatched junction bases numbered 10, after V lost 6 bases and J lost 3 bases. Looked up from germline, CDR1 is MNHEY and CDR2 is SMNVEV (reference sequence). The CDR3 totals 15 residues. For the CDR3, the DNA is TGTGCCAGCAGACGCACAGGACAGGGCAGCTACGAGCAGTACTTC. It specifies CASRRTGQGSYEQYF.

V gene TRBV15 combines with J gene TRBJ1-1; D not resolved. CDR3 length: 14 amino acids. Germline CDR1 LNHNV, CDR2 YYDKDF (reference sequence). V shed 0 bases and J shed 1 base, with 6 bases lying between them. The CDR3 loop reads CATSRDGRNTEAFF. The CDR3 bases are TGTGCCACCAGCAGAGATGGTAGGAACACTGAAGCTTTCTTT. Filled out from reference TRBV15 and TRBJ1-1, the complete variable domain reads DAMVIQNPRYQVTQFGKPVTLSCSQTLNHNVMYWYQQKSSQAPKLLFHYYDKDFNNEADTPDNFQSRRPNTSFCFLDIRSPGLGDTAMYLCATSRDGRNTEAFFGQGTRLTVV.

The chain recombines TRBV10-1 with TRBJ2-2; D is unclear. CDR1 and CDR2 (germline): WNHNN, SYGVQD (reference sequence). This CDR3 is 16 amino acids long. The V gene lost 7 bases and the J gene lost 0 bases, with 15 bases spanning the gap. The CDR3 loop is CASNSRRVANTGELFF. CDR3 in DNA: TGCGCCAGCAATTCACGCCGGGTAGCGAACACCGGGGAGCTGTTTTTT.

To note about this clone: One junction end disagrees with the germline gene, perhaps due to a read error. This chain's CDR3 is CANSEGLNQPQHF. The DNA of the CDR3 is TGTGCCAACAGTGAAGGGCTTAATCAGCCCCAGCATTTT. The gene calls are TRBV6-1 and TRBJ1-5; D is uncertain. The CDR3 is 13 amino acids. CDR1 is MNHNS and CDR2 is SASEGT in the germline V gene.

The rearrangement uses TRBV6-1 and TRBJ1-2; D is undetermined. V was cut by 6 bases and J by 4 bases, with 15 bases left in between. The CDR3 has 14 amino acids. CDR1 MNHNS and CDR2 SASEGT come from the germline V gene. CDR3 in amino acids: CASSPPVGFYGYTF. The CDR3 region has the DNA TGTGCCAGCAGCCCACCGGTGGGATTCTATGGCTACACCTTC.

The chain joins TRBV9 to TRBJ2-1; 13 nucleotides line up with TRBD2. Trimming removed 5 bases from V and 0 bases from J; junction bases left unmatched: 11. There are 19 residues in the CDR3. Germline V gene sequence: CDR1 SGDLS, CDR2 YYNGEE. Here the CDR3 reads CASSRTSGSHQSSYNEQFF. DNA of the CDR3: TGTGCCAGCAGTCGGACTAGCGGGAGTCACCAGAGCTCCTACAATGAGCAGTTCTTC.

The chain employs TRBV11-1 and TRBJ2-1, with 8 bases that match TRBD2. Unmatched junction bases numbered 12, after V lost 5 bases and J lost 6 bases. Germline CDR1 reads SGHAT; CDR2 reads FQDESV (reference sequence). The CDR3 spans 16 residues. CDR3: CASSAGGAGDGNEQFF. The CDR3 DNA sequence: TGTGCCAGCAGCGCGGGGGGAGCGGGAGATGGCAATGAGCAGTTCTTC.

V usage is TRBV7-3 and J usage is TRBJ2-7; D is ambiguous. This CDR3 has 13 residues. V lost 5 bases and J 5 bases, leaving 13 bases between the germline ends. Germline V gives CDR1 SGHTA, CDR2 FQGTGA. CDR3 residues: CASSITSGHEQYF. DNA of the CDR3: TGTGCCAGCAGCATCACCTCTGGCCACGAGCAGTACTTC. Full variable domain (rest looked up from reference TRBV7-3 and TRBJ2-7): GAGVSQTPSNKVTEKGKYVELRCDPISGHTALYWYRQSLGQGPEFLIYFQGTGAADDSGLPNDRFFAVRPEGSVSTLKIQRTERGDSAVYLCASSITSGHEQYFGPGTRLTVT.

The rearrangement uses TRBV11-2 and TRBJ2-3, with TRBD1 matching 7 bases. V dropped 1 base and J dropped 3; count of bases not matched to a gene: 10. This CDR3 is built from 17 residues. Germline CDR1 SGHAT, CDR2 FQNNGV. CDR3 nucleotide sequence: TGTGCCAGCAGCTTAGGAGGGGGCTCCTACGAGACAGATACGCAGTATTTT. Amino acids: CASSLGGGSYETDTQYF.

This chain uses TRBV27 with TRBJ2-1; 15 bases map to TRBD2. The germline V gene has CDR1 MNHEY and CDR2 SMNVEV (reference sequence). The CDR3 is 20 residues long. V shed 1 base, J shed 0 bases, and the junction held 7 bases outside the gene matches. CDR3 sequence reads: CASSLFAGLAGGPSYNEQFF. CDR3 nucleotide sequence: TGTGCCAGCAGTTTATTCGCCGGACTAGCGGGAGGGCCCTCCTACAATGAGCAGTTCTTC.

The chain recombines TRBV19 with TRBJ1-5; D call uncertain. CDR1 and CDR2 (germline): LNHDA, SQIVND (reference sequence). This CDR3 region has 15 residues. V was cut by 0 bases and J by 9 bases, with 15 bases left in between. The CDR3 spells CASSIDGQRGPPQHF. The CDR3 DNA follows: TGTGCCAGTAGTATAGATGGGCAGCGAGGTCCGCCCCAGCATTTT.

The chain uses TRBV2 and TRBJ2-7, with D unclear. Trimming stripped 4 bases from V and 0 bases from J, with 13 bases between. The CDR3 length is 15 residues. CDR1 is SNHLY and CDR2 is FYNNEI in the germline V gene. CDR3 sequence: CASSGRQLISYEQYF. CDR3 bases: TGTGCCAGCAGTGGCAGGCAGCTCATCTCCTACGAGCAGTACTTC.

V and J are TRBV28 and TRBJ2-1, with 11 bases aligning to TRBD2. The CDR3 runs 18 residues. CDR1 and CDR2 (germline): MDHEN, SYDVKM. With V trimmed by 3 bases and J by 5 bases, 12 bases remained unmatched. In nucleotides, the CDR3 is TGTGCCAGCAGTTTCTACCTGACCGGGACTAGCGGCAACAATGAGCAGTTCTTC. Residues: CASSFYLTGTSGNNEQFF.

This sequence joins TRBV2 and TRBJ2-7, with 9 nucleotides matching TRBD1. This CDR3 spans 14 amino acids. Germline V gene data show CDR1 as SNHLY and CDR2 as FYNNEI. After removal of 5 bases from V and 6 bases from J, the junction contained 8 bases not matched to a gene. The CDR3 DNA reads as TGTGCCAGCAGTTCCGGGACAGGGCTTTCCGAGCAGTACTTC. Protein sequence: CASSSGTGLSEQYF.

Regarding this clone: One junction end disagrees with the germline gene, perhaps due to a read error. This sample also contains other DNA sequences that code for the same CDR3. The chain uses TRBV7-2 and TRBJ1-1; D call uncertain. Germline V gene sequence: CDR1 SGHTA, CDR2 FQGNSA. The CDR3 covers 13 residues. The CDR3 reads CASTRAANTEAFF. CDR3 nucleotide sequence: TGTGCCAGCACCCGGGCGGCGAACACCGAAGCTTTCTTT.

The V call is TRBV9, the J call TRBJ1-2; TRBD1 aligns across 10 bases. J was trimmed by 4 bases and V by 3 bases; bases with no gene match: 3. The V gene's germline CDR1 is SGDLS and CDR2 YYNGEE. CDR3 length: 14 residues. The CDR3 reads CASSGTGGGYGYTF. CDR3 nucleotide sequence: TGTGCCAGCAGCGGGACAGGGGGAGGCTATGGCTACACCTTC.

The CDR3 nucleotides read TGTGCCAGCTCCTATACTACGGATACCACAGATACGCAGTATTTT. The encoded protein is CASSYTTDTTDTQYF. V gene TRBV18 combines with J gene TRBJ2-3, with D unresolved. V was trimmed by 6 bases and J by 2 bases, leaving 15 bases between them. The CDR3 length is 15 residues. Per germline, CDR1 KGHSH and CDR2 LQKENI.

V gene TRBV5-1 combines with J gene TRBJ1-2, with D maybe TRBD1 (5 bases). Per the germline V gene, CDR1 is SGHRS and CDR2 is YFSETQ. The CDR3 is 16 residues long. V was pared by 3 bases and J by 1 base, with 16 bases between. The CDR3 protein is CASSSGPTTFNYGYTF. The CDR3 DNA follows: TGCGCCAGCAGCTCGGGACCCACGACCTTTAACTATGGCTACACCTTC.

The chain uses TRBV19 and TRBJ2-2, with TRBD2 matching 8 bases. J was trimmed by 0 bases and V by 4 bases; bases with no gene match: 4. Germline-derived CDR1 and CDR2 are LNHDA and SQIVND (reference sequence). The CDR3 is 16 amino acids. The CDR3: CASSKRENTNTGELFF. In nucleotides, the CDR3 is TGTGCCAGTAGTAAGCGGGAGAACACGAACACCGGGGAGCTGTTTTTT.

The V call is TRBV4-1, the J call TRBJ2-5; tentative D call: TRBD2 (5 bases). Germline CDR1 is MGHRA and CDR2 is YSYEKL. V was trimmed by 4 bases and J by 1 base, leaving 13 bases between them. This CDR3 contains 15 residues. CDR3 nucleotides: TGCGCCAGCAGCCGCACGGACTCACGCCAAGAGACCCAGTACTTC. Its translation: CASSRTDSRQETQYF.

The genes are TRBV6-5 and TRBJ1-1; TRBD1 matches 10 bases. The ends lost 6 bases at V and 5 bases at J; junction bases unmatched: 9. CDR3 length: 15 residues. Germline CDR1 and CDR2: MNHEY and SVGAGI. CDR3 sequence reads: CASRYGDRGFTEAFF. The CDR3 DNA reads TGTGCCAGCAGATATGGGGACAGGGGTTTTACTGAAGCTTTCTTT.

The V call is TRBV19, the J call TRBJ1-2; 9 bases are a match to TRBD1. With 6 bases clipped from V and 5 bases from J, the junction kept 13 bases outside the gene matches. The CDR3 loop spans 16 amino acids. Germline CDR1 LNHDA, CDR2 SQIVND (reference sequence). The CDR3 is CASRTKTGTGHYGYTF. For the CDR3, the DNA is TGTGCCAGTAGGACGAAGACCGGGACAGGGCATTATGGCTACACCTTC.

The V call is TRBV30, the J call TRBJ2-2; no clear D. There are 13 residues in the CDR3. The germline V gene has CDR1 GTSNPN and CDR2 SVGIG (reference sequence). The germline V and J ends were trimmed by 0 bases and 1 base, with 3 bases remaining between them. CDR3 region: CAWSVLNTGELFF. The CDR3 coding sequence is TGTGCCTGGAGTGTGCTGAACACCGGGGAGCTGTTTTTT.

V and J are TRBV10-1 and TRBJ2-1, with 10 bases that match TRBD2. The CDR3 length is 13 residues. Germline lookup yields CDR1 WNHNN and CDR2 SYGVQD (reference sequence). V shed 0 bases and J 11 bases; nucleotides not matched to a gene: 1. The DNA for the CDR3 is TGCGCCAGCAGTGAGTCACTAGCGGGAAAGCAGTTCTTC. Its protein product is CASSESLAGKQFF.

This chain connects TRBV7-6 to TRBJ2-7; TRBD1 agrees at 10 bases. This CDR3 spans 14 amino acids. Trimming removed 3 bases from V and 7 bases from J; junction bases left unmatched: 6. Germline CDR1 is SGHVS and CDR2 is FNYEAQ. The CDR3 sequence: CASSLGQGSGEQYF. CDR3 in DNA: TGTGCCAGCAGCTTGGGACAGGGGTCGGGGGAGCAGTACTTC.

V usage is TRBV27 and J usage is TRBJ2-3; D call uncertain. The CDR3 spans 12 residues. The ends were cut back, 6 bases at V and 0 bases at J, with 4 bases in the middle. Germline CDR1 MNHEY, CDR2 SMNVEV (reference sequence). The CDR3 reads CASSGSTDTQYF. In nucleotides, the CDR3 is TGTGCCAGCAGCGGTAGCACAGATACGCAGTATTTT.

Worth noting for this clone: Germline and junction disagree at one end, which may indicate a read error. The rearrangement joins TRBV18 to TRBJ2-1; 10 bases align to TRBD2. Germline CDR1 is KGHSH and CDR2 is LQKENI. The CDR3 sequence is 19 residues long. CDR3 loop: CASAPPLAGATYSYNEQFF. The CDR3 DNA sequence: TGTGCCAGCGCACCCCCGCTAGCGGGAGCCACTTACTCCTACAATGAGCAGTTCTTC.

The genes are TRBV7-6 and TRBJ2-7; D gene unclear. Trimming pared 1 base from V and 7 bases from J, leaving 17 bases between. The CDR3 loop spans 15 amino acids. Germline CDR1 SGHVS, CDR2 FNYEAQ. CDR3 in amino acids: CASSLGSTGKMEQYF. CDR3 bases: TGTGCCAGCAGCTTAGGGAGCACTGGCAAGATGGAGCAGTACTTC. Using reference TRBV7-6 and TRBJ2-7 for the parts outside the CDR3, the full variable domain is GAGVSQSPRYKVTKRGQDVALRCDPISGHVSLYWYRQALGQGPEFLTYFNYEAQQDKSGLPNDRFSAERPEGSISTLTIQRTEQRDSAMYRCASSLGSTGKMEQYFGPGTRLTVT.

CDR3 bases: TGTGCCAGCAGTCGGGACAGGGGGACGGCCGAGCAGTACTTC. It translates to CASSRDRGTAEQYF. This chain uses TRBV7-2 with TRBJ2-7, with 11 bases that match TRBD1. Germline lookup yields CDR1 SGHTA and CDR2 FQGNSA. J lost 6 bases, V lost 6 bases, and 7 bases had no gene match. The CDR3 runs 14 residues.